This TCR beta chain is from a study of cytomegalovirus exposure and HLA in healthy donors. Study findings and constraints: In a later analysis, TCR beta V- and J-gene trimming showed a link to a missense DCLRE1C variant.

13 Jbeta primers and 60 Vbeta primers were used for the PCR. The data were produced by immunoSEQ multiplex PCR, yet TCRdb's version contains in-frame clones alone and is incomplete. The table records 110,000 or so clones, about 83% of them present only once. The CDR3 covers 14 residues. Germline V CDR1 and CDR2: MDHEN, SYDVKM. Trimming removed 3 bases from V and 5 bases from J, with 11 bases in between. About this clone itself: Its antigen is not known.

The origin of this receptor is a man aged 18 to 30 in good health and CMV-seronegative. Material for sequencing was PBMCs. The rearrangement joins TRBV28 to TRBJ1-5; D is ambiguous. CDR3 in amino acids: CASSFSQNHQPQHF. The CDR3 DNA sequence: TGTGCCAGCAGTTTCTCACAGAACCATCAGCCCCAGCATTTT.